One and the same sample provided the 5 T cell receptor beta chains below, sequenced in a study of regulatory T cells in long-lasting Graves disease. Libraries of TCR beta came from iRepertoire HTBI primers plus Arm-PCR of CDR3 regions. TCRdb processed the multiplex PCR reads anew with MiXCR; each CDR3 protein has one entry. The data contain hundreds of thousands of distinct CDR3 sequences, roughly a sixth of them singletons. Time point noted: newly diagnosed GD, antithyroid drugs for less than 3 months. PBMCs were the source of the RNA used for TCR sequencing. The sample in question was peripheral blood mononuclear cells (PBMCs), obtained at new diagnosis, from a patient treated with antithyroid drugs. All receptors come from a female donor with Graves disease.

This clonotype was observed many times. The chain employs TRBV6-1 and TRBJ1-5, with a tentative D call TRBD1 (6 bases). V lost 6 bases to trimming and J lost 0 bases, with 12 bases between them. This CDR3 region has 15 residues. The germline gives CDR1 MNHNS, CDR2 SASEGT. CDR3 bases: TGTGCCAGCAGGTGGACAGCCGATAGCAATCAGCCCCAGCATTTT. This gives the protein CASRWTADSNQPQHF.

This clonotype was found a few times. J is TRBJ2-2 and V is TRBV4-3, with D maybe TRBD2 (5 bases). CDR3 length: 14 residues. CDR1 and CDR2 from the germline V gene are LGHNA and YSLEER. Deletions cut 5 bases from V and 2 bases from J, with 9 bases between. CDR3 region: CASSIRLNTGELFF. CDR3 bases: TGCGCCAGCAGCATCCGACTAAACACCGGGGAGCTGTTTTTT.

This clonotype was counted only a few times. The chain recombines TRBV6-2 or TRBV6-3 with TRBJ1-1, with 8 bases matching TRBD1. The CDR3 runs 13 residues. The ends lost 5 bases at V and 3 bases at J; junction bases unmatched: 2. Germline V gives CDR1 MNHEY, CDR2 SVGEGT. The CDR3 protein is CASSMTGDTEAFF. The CDR3, as DNA: TGTGCCAGCAGTATGACAGGGGACACTGAAGCTTTCTTT.

The gene calls are TRBV2 and TRBJ2-3; 13 nucleotides line up with TRBD2. Germline CDR1 reads SNHLY; CDR2 reads FYNNEI. This CDR3 has 16 residues. V lost 6 bases to trimming and J lost 8 bases; unmatched junction nucleotides: 11. CDR3: CASRNLTSGGARTQYF. CDR3 nucleotides: TGTGCCAGCAGGAACCTAACTAGCGGGGGGGCCCGTACGCAGTATTTT.

The chain is built from TRBV12-3 or TRBV12-4 and TRBJ2-3; 9 positions match TRBD1. This CDR3 has 16 amino acids. Germline trimming cut 6 bases from V and 4 bases from J; bases unmatched to any gene: 11. The CDR3 region has the DNA TGTGCCAGCAGATCAAAACGGACAGGGGTGGCAGATACGCAGTATTTT. This sequence encodes CASRSKRTGVADTQYF.